What follows describes a single T cell receptor beta chain. TCRdb's table, derived via immunoSEQ multiplex PCR, lists solely in-frame clones and lacks some. The table lists fewer than 200,000 clones, 70% to 90% of them singletons. V lost 3 bases and J 0 bases, leaving 9 bases between the germline ends. The CDR3 runs 15 residues. Germline V lookup: CDR1 LGHDT, CDR2 YNNKEL (reference sequence). The record originates from a study of control samples from healthy donors and cancer patients. The specimen was blood. The sequence came from a man aged 25-45 years in good health. The rearrangement joins TRBV3-1 (or the pseudogene TRBV3-2) to TRBJ1-5; D remains ambiguous. The CDR3 DNA sequence: TGTGCCAGCAGCCATTTACCCTTTAGCAATCAGCCCCAGCATTTT. This encodes CASSHLPFSNQPQHF.